This T cell receptor (beta chain) was captured by sequencing in a study of shared T cell receptors in the human thymus. Assay: immunoSEQ multiplex PCR; the TCRdb copy retains only in-frame clones and omits some. Of some 700,000 clones listed, approximately 88% were seen once; the top ten hold approximately 0.01%. The CDR3 spans 14 residues. V shed 2 bases and J shed 0 bases, with 6 bases lying between them. CDR1 MRHNA and CDR2 SNTAGT come from the germline V gene. These data were also filed under a second study, of human thymus T cells.

The rearrangement uses TRBV6-4 and TRBJ2-3, with TRBD2 as a possible D gene (5 bases). This TCR derives from a boy less than two years old with a congenital heart defect. What was sequenced was thymocytes. CDR3 in amino acids: CASSDRTSTDTQYF. Written as DNA, the CDR3 is TGTGCCAGCAGTGACAGGACTAGCACAGATACGCAGTATTTT.